Each of the 23 T cell receptor beta chains below was sequenced from the same sample in a study of T cells after yellow fever vaccination. MiXCR was run by TCRdb on the 5' RACE reads, yielding one entry per CDR3 protein. The sample yields some 300,000 distinct CDR3 sequences, 8.7% seen once. The sequencing here drew on CD4+ T cells sorted from PBMCs, taken 5 days after the yellow fever booster vaccination. The source of these receptors is a man aged 18 to 35 who received the YFV17D yellow fever vaccine.

In this sample, this clonotype turned up many times. The gene calls are TRBV29-1 and TRBJ2-5; 9 bases line up with TRBD2. V gave up 4 bases and J gave up 1 base; unmatched junction bases: 7. CDR1 and CDR2 from the germline V gene are SQVTM and ANQGSEA. This CDR3 is 15 amino acids long. CDR3 sequence (DNA): TGCAGCGTTGGCGGGGGGGAGTATCGCCAAGAGACCCAGTACTTC. Translation gives CSVGGGEYRQETQYF.

The chain joins TRBV10-1 to TRBJ2-7; 10 bases fit TRBD1. The CDR3 is made up of 15 amino acids. CDR1 WNHNN and CDR2 SYGVQD come from the germline V gene (reference sequence). With 8 bases clipped from V and 2 bases from J, the junction kept 9 bases outside the gene matches. The CDR3 region is CASSLTGTGAYEQYF. The CDR3 bases are TGCGCCAGCTCCCTTACCGGGACAGGGGCCTACGAGCAGTACTTC.

This chain uses TRBV11-2 with TRBJ2-7, with a tentative D call TRBD2 (6 bases). Germline CDR1 SGHAT, CDR2 FQNNGV. The CDR3 sequence is 15 residues long. V lost 5 bases, J lost 3 bases, and 17 bases lay in between. The CDR3 coding sequence is TGTGCCAGCAGCCTAGGGACTCGGGGGTACTACGAGCAGTACTTC. Protein: CASSLGTRGYYEQYF.

This clonotype was seen ten or more times. The CDR3 nucleotides read TGCGCCAGCAGCTTTGCAGGGGATTATGGCTACACCTTC. The encoded protein is CASSFAGDYGYTF. This chain connects TRBV5-1 to TRBJ1-2, with D possibly TRBD1 on 6 matching bases. Trimming pared 2 bases from V and 5 bases from J, leaving 10 bases between. CDR1 and CDR2 from the germline V gene are SGHRS and YFSETQ. The CDR3 is 13 amino acids.

This clonotype was seen repeatedly, ten times or more. The genes are TRBV12-3 or TRBV12-4 and TRBJ1-2; a weak D match, TRBD1 (6 bases). V was pared by 7 bases and J by 7 bases, with 19 bases between. The length of the CDR3 is 14 residues. CDR3 sequence: CASTLGGLLFGYTF. In DNA, the CDR3 is TGTGCCAGCACCCTCGGGGGGCTTCTATTTGGCTACACCTTC.

Only a few counts were recorded for this clonotype. The chain uses TRBV12-3 or TRBV12-4 and TRBJ2-3, with D possibly TRBD1 on 6 matching bases. The CDR3 is 15 amino acids. V was shortened by 3 bases and J by 1 base, with 11 bases between the two germline ends. The DNA for the CDR3 is TGTGCCAGCAGTTTGAGGCAGGGGCGCACAGATACGCAGTATTTT. Residues: CASSLRQGRTDTQYF.

The chain is built from TRBV7-2 and TRBJ2-5, with D uncertain. Germline V lookup: CDR1 SGHTA, CDR2 FQGNSA. CDR3 length: 13 amino acids. Trimming took 5 bases from V and 5 from J, leaving 12 bases between them. The CDR3 coding sequence is TGTGCCAGCAGCCCCTCACCCGGGGAGACCCAGTACTTC. Translation: CASSPSPGETQYF.

The sample holds many counts of this clonotype. J is TRBJ2-5 and V is TRBV12-3 or TRBV12-4; no definite D call. Between the trimmed V and J ends, which lost 5 bases and 4 bases, there was a span of 11 bases. The CDR3 length is 13 residues. The CDR3 DNA reads as TGTGCCAGCAGTCGCAGGAGTACAGAGACCCAGTACTTC. It encodes CASSRRSTETQYF.

This clonotype turned up a few times. The chain has TRBV6-6 and TRBJ1-5, with D uncertain. The CDR3 loop spans 14 amino acids. V was clipped by 3 bases and J by 6 bases, with 12 bases between them. Per the germline V gene, CDR1 is MNHNY and CDR2 is SVGAGI (reference sequence). In DNA form, the CDR3 reads TGTGCCAGCAGTTATGATCGGGCCGGTCAGCCCCAGCATTTT. Residues: CASSYDRAGQPQHF.

The chain links TRBV7-2 to TRBJ1-2; 8 bases are shared with TRBD1. The CDR3 totals 17 residues. J was trimmed by 4 bases and V by 1 base; bases with no gene match: 11. Germline CDR1 SGHTA, CDR2 FQGNSA. DNA for the CDR3: TGTGCCAGCAGCTTAGAGCCCTTCCGGGACAGGCTCTATGGCTACACCTTC. Translating it yields CASSLEPFRDRLYGYTF.

This clonotype was observed a few times. The chain employs TRBV7-3 and TRBJ2-1, with a tentative D call TRBD1 (7 bases). CDR1 is SGHTA, CDR2 FQGTGA, per germline. The CDR3 runs 18 residues. V was shortened by 4 bases and J by 5 bases, with 24 bases between the two germline ends. In nucleotides, the CDR3 is TGTGCCAGCAGCTCAAGACTAGGCGACAGGGTAGGGAACAATGAGCAGTTCTTC. Translating gives CASSSRLGDRVGNNEQFF.

The chain uses TRBV24-1 and TRBJ2-3; 7 bases are shared with TRBD2. Per germline, CDR1 KGHDR and CDR2 SFDVKD. J lost 1 base, V lost 5 bases, and 2 bases had no gene match. The CDR3 is 14 residues long. The CDR3 sequence is CATSGAGGTDTQYF. The CDR3 bases are TGTGCCACCAGTGGGGCGGGGGGCACAGATACGCAGTATTTT.

The sample holds a few counts of this clonotype. The chain carries TRBV30 and TRBJ1-2, with D uncertain. Germline V gene sequence: CDR1 GTSNPN, CDR2 SVGIG (reference sequence). V lost 4 bases to trimming and J lost 8 bases, with 11 bases between them. The CDR3 is 11 residues long. CDR3 bases: TGTGCCTGGACCCCAGCGCGGGGCTACACCTTC. Protein product: CAWTPARGYTF.

This sequence joins TRBV5-8 and TRBJ2-5; D unresolved. With 0 bases removed from V and 1 base from J, the gap between germline ends came to 7 bases. The CDR3 is made up of 14 amino acids. Germline assignment: CDR1 SGHTS and CDR2 YDEGEE. The CDR3 sequence is CASSLGVVQETQYF. The CDR3 DNA reads as TGTGCCAGCAGCTTGGGGGTCGTCCAAGAGACCCAGTACTTC. The complete variable domain, with remaining parts taken from reference TRBV5-8 and TRBJ2-5, reads EAGVTQSPTHLIKTRGQQATLRCSPISGHTSVYWYQQALGLGLQFLLWYDEGEERNRGNFPPRFSGRQFPNYSSELNVNALELEDSALYLCASSLGVVQETQYFGPGTRLLVL.

A few counts support this clonotype. This sequence joins TRBV3-1 and TRBJ2-1; 7 nucleotides align to TRBD2. Germline V lookup: CDR1 LGHDT, CDR2 YNNKEL (reference sequence). CDR3 length: 17 residues. The V segment lost 1 base and the J segment 4 bases; nucleotides outside the gene matches: 10. As DNA, the CDR3 is TGTGCCAGCAGCCAAGTGGTGGGGCGGGGGATATACAATGAGCAGTTCTTC. It translates to CASSQVVGRGIYNEQFF.

The sample holds a few counts of this clonotype. The chain links TRBV12-3 or TRBV12-4 to TRBJ1-3; 7 bases match TRBD1. The ends lost 2 bases at V and 5 bases at J; junction bases unmatched: 9. The CDR3 has 16 residues. In DNA form, the CDR3 reads TGTGCCAGCAGTTTAAGGACAGGAGCTGGACGAAACACCATATATTTT. Translating it yields CASSLRTGAGRNTIYF.

This clonotype was seen a few times. The CDR3 DNA sequence: TGCAGTGCTAGAGTGGCCCTAGCGGGGGCTGAAGAGACCCAGTACTTC. Translating gives CSARVALAGAEETQYF. This sequence joins TRBV20-1 and TRBJ2-5; 10 bases agree with TRBD2. The CDR3 is 16 residues long. After removal of 1 base from V and 3 bases from J, the junction contained 8 bases not matched to a gene. In germline, CDR1 is DFQATT, CDR2 SNEGSKA (reference sequence).

In its sample, this clonotype was seen a few times. V and J are TRBV6-2 or TRBV6-3 and TRBJ1-2, with TRBD1 as a possible D gene (6 bases). Germline V CDR1 and CDR2: MNHEY, SVGEGT. The CDR3 runs to 12 residues. Trimming took off 5 bases at V and 3 bases at J, with 7 bases between the two ends. The CDR3 DNA reads as TGTGCCAGCAGTCACAGGGACTATGGCTACACCTTC. Residues: CASSHRDYGYTF.

This sequence joins TRBV20-1 and TRBJ2-7; 9 positions match TRBD2. V shed 5 bases, J shed 3 bases, and the junction held 17 bases outside the gene matches. This CDR3 comprises 17 residues. From germline, CDR1 is DFQATT and CDR2 SNEGSKA (reference sequence). The chain's CDR3 is CSAWPPEASGANYEQYF. The DNA of the CDR3 is TGCAGTGCTTGGCCCCCTGAGGCTAGCGGGGCTAACTACGAGCAGTACTTC.

Only a few counts were recorded for this clonotype. The chain is built from TRBV30 and TRBJ1-2, with a possible D match to TRBD1 (5 bases). Trimming pared 0 bases from V and 6 bases from J, leaving 14 bases between. Germline assignment: CDR1 GTSNPN and CDR2 SVGIG (reference sequence). The CDR3 runs to 14 residues. In DNA form, the CDR3 reads TGTGCCTGGAGTGTCCGGGGGTCGGTGGATGGCTACACCTTC. Protein sequence: CAWSVRGSVDGYTF.

The CDR3 loop reads CSASGGDRKTGELFF. The CDR3 region has the DNA TGCAGTGCTAGCGGGGGGGACCGGAAAACCGGGGAGCTGTTTTTT. The V gene is TRBV20-1, the J gene TRBJ2-2, with 8 bases identical to TRBD2. V lost 3 bases, J lost 5 bases, and 8 bases stayed unmatched. This CDR3 is built from 15 residues. Germline V lookup: CDR1 DFQATT, CDR2 SNEGSKA (reference sequence).

V usage is TRBV20-1 and J usage is TRBJ1-5; possible D gene TRBD1, 6 bases. The CDR3 is 13 residues long. The V end was cut by 3 bases, the J end by 6 bases, with 12 bases between. CDR1 is DFQATT and CDR2 is SNEGSKA in the germline V gene (reference sequence). CDR3 in DNA: TGCAGTGCTAGGGGACAAGTTGGTCAGCCCCAGCATTTT. Translated, it gives CSARGQVGQPQHF.

The chain employs TRBV6-6 and TRBJ1-2; TRBD1 is a possible D gene (5 bases). The CDR3 contains 12 residues. V was cut by 8 bases and J by 8 bases, with 15 bases left in between. Germline V gene lookup returns CDR1 MNHNY and CDR2 SVGAGI (reference sequence). The CDR3 loop reads CASARELRGYTF. The DNA of the CDR3 is TGTGCCAGCGCCAGGGAATTACGGGGCTACACCTTC.